The T cell receptor (beta chain) under discussion was sequenced for a study of T-cell reconstitution after alpha-beta-depleted transplantation in children. This CDR3 has 16 amino acids. The V gene's germline CDR1 is MDHEN and CDR2 SYDVKM. Construction of the TCRbeta library involved unique molecular identifiers. Using its own MiXCR run on the PCR reads, TCRdb lists one record per CDR3 protein. The sample holds hundreds of thousands of distinct CDR3 sequences, roughly a tenth seen once. This clonotype came up once. This may arise from a read error, as a much more abundant clone is one base away. This TCR was recovered from a boy under three years old with acute myeloid leukemia, due to receive a stem cell transplant. The chain recombines TRBV28 with TRBJ1-3, with a weak D call TRBD1 (6 bases). The sequenced sample was PBMCs, obtained before TCRalphabeta/CD19-depleted stem cell transplant. The CDR3 region has the DNA TGTGCCGGCAGTTTGGTAACAGGGACCTCTGGAAACACCATATATTTT. It translates to CAGSLVTGTSGNTIYF.